The clone carrying this T cell receptor (beta chain) has just a few counts. The sample belongs to a study of blood T cells in healthy people across ages. Together with a sample-barcoded 5' primer, a J-beta primer mix was included in a second PCR lasting about 6 to 12 cycles. TCRdb recomputed calls from the 5' RACE reads with MiXCR, one row per CDR3 protein. This table has 750,000 or so distinct CDR3 sequences, approximately 25% appearing once. These data were likewise used in another study, on T cells of mothers and their children. That work contributes: Samples were obtained from a few healthy Caucasian mothers and their six children. In the second PCR, M1S primer introduced barcodes and 2-4 random bases.

Sequencing input: blood. This TCR derives from a boy between 10 and 17 years old in good health.

CDR3: CAISGQVAYEQYF. The CDR3 bases are TGTGCCATCAGTGGACAGGTAGCCTACGAGCAGTACTTC. The chain is built from TRBV10-3 and TRBJ2-7; D is perhaps TRBD1 (6 bases). This CDR3 comprises 13 residues. V was cut by 4 bases and J by 2 bases, with 9 bases left in between. Germline loops: CDR1 ENHRY, CDR2 SYGVKD.